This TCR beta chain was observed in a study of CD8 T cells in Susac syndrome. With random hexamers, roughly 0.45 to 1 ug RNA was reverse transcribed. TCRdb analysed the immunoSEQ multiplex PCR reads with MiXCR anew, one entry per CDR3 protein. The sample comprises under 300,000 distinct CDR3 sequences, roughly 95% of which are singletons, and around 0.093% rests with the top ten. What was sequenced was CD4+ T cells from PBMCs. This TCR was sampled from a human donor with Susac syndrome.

CDR3: CATSGLVGSYGYTF. The CDR3 nucleotides read TGTGCCACCAGCGGGCTGGTAGGGTCCTATGGCTACACCTTC. The chain employs TRBV15 and TRBJ1-2; D not resolved. This CDR3 contains 14 residues. Germline V gene sequence: CDR1 LNHNV, CDR2 YYDKDF (reference sequence). The V end was cut by 5 bases, the J end by 4 bases, with 14 bases between.